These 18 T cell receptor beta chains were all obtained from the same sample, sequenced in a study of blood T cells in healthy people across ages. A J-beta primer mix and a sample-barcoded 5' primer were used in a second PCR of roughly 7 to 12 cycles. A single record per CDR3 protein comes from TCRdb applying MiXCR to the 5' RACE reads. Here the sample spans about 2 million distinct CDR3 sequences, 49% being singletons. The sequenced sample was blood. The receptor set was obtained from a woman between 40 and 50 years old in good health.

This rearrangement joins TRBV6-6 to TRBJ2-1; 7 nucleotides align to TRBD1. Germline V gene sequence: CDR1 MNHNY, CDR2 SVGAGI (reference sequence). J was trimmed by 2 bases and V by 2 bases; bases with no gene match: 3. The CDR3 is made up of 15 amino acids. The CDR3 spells CASSYEGAAYNEQFF. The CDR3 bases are TGTGCCAGCAGTTACGAGGGGGCTGCCTACAATGAGCAGTTCTTC.

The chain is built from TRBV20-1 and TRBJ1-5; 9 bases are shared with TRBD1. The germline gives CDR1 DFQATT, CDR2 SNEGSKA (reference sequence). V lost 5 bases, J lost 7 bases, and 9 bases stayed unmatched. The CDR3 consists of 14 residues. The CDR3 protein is CSAHMGQGGQPQHF. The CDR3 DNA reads TGCAGTGCTCACATGGGACAGGGAGGCCAGCCCCAGCATTTT.

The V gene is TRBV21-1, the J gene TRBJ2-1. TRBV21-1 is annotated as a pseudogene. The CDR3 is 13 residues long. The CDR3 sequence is CASSKRGRNEQFF. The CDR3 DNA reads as TGTGCCAGCAGCAAACGGGGTCGGAATGAGCAGTTCTTC.

CDR3 DNA sequence: TGTACCAGCAGCTTTCAAGGAAACATTCAGTACTTC. It yields the protein CTSSFQGNIQYF. J is TRBJ2-4 and V is TRBV7-2; D gene unclear. This CDR3 is built from 12 residues. Trimming removed 3 bases from V and 6 bases from J, with 6 bases in between. CDR1 and CDR2 from the germline V gene are SGHTA and FQGNSA.

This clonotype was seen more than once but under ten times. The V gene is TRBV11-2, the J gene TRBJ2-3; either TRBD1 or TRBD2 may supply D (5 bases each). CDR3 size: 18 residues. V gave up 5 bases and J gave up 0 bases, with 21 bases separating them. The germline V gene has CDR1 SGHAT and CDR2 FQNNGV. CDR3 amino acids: CASSLGAISLTSTDTQYF. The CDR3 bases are TGTGCCAGCAGCCTCGGGGCCATATCGCTCACTAGCACAGATACGCAGTATTTT.

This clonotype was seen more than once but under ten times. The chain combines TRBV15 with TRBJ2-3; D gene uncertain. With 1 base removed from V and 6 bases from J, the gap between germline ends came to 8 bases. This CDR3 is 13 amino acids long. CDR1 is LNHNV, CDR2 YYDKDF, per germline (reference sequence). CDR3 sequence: CATSRAGSDTQYF. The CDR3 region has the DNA TGTGCCACCAGCAGAGCCGGGTCCGATACGCAGTATTTT.

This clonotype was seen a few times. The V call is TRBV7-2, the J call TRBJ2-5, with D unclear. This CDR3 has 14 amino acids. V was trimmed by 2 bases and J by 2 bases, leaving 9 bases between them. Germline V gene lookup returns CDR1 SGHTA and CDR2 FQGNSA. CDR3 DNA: TGTGCCAGCAGCTTAAGGTGGCGGCAAGAGACCCAGTACTTC. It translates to CASSLRWRQETQYF.

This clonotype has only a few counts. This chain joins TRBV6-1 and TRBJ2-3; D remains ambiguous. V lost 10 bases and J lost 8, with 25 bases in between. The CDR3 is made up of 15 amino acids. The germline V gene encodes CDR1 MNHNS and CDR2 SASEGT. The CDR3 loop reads CATTVRRNALFTQYF. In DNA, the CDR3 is TGTGCCACCACAGTACGAAGGAATGCCCTCTTTACGCAGTATTTT.

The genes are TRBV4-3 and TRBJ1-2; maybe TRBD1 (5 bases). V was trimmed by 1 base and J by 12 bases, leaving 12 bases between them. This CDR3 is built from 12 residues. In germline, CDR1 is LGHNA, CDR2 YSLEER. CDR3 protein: CASSQGGDWHTF. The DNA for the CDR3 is TGCGCCAGCAGCCAAGGAGGGGACTGGCACACCTTC.

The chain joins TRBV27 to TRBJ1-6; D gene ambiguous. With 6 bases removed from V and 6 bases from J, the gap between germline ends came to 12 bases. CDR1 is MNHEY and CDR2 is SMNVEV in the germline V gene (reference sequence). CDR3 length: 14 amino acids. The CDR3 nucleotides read TGTGCCAGCAGCTTGGACGGATCTAATTCACCCCTCCACTTT. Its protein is CASSLDGSNSPLHF.

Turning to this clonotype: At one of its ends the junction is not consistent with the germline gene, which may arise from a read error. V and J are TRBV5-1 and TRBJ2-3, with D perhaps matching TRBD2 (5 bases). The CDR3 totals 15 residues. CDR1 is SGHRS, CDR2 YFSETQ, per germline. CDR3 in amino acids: CASSTGVSGPDTRYF. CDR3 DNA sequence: TGCGCCAGCAGCACCGGGGTCTCAGGCCCAGATACGCGGTATTTT.

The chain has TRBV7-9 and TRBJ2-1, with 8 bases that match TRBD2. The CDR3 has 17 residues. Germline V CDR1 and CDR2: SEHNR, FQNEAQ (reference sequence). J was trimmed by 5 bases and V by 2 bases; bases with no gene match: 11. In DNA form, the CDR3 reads TGTGCCAGCAGCTTATGGGCAGCGGGGGTTAATAACAATGAGCAGTTCTTC. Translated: CASSLWAAGVNNNEQFF.

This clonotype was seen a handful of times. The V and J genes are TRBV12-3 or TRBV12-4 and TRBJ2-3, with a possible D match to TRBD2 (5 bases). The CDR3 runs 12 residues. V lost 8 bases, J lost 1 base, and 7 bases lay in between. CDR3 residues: CASEGRTDTQYF. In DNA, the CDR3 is TGTGCCAGCGAGGGTCGCACAGATACGCAGTATTTT.

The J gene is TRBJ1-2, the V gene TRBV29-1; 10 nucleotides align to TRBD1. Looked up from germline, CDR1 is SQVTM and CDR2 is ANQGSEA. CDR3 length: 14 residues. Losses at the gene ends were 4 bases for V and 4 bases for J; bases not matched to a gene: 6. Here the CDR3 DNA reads TGCAGCGTTGGCGACAGGGGGCAAGTCTATGGCTACACCTTC. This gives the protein CSVGDRGQVYGYTF. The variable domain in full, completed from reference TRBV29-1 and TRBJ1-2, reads SAVISQKPSRDICQRGTSLTIQCQVDSQVTMMFWYRQQPGQSLTLIATANQGSEATYESGFVIDKFPISRPNLTFSTLTVSNMSPEDSSIYLCSVGDRGQVYGYTFGSGTRLTVV.

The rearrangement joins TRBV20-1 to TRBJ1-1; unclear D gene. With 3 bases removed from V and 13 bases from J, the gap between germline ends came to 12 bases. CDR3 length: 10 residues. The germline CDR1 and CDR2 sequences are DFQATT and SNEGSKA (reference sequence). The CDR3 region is CSASDPYRFF. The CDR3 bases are TGCAGTGCTAGTGACCCCTACCGTTTCTTT.

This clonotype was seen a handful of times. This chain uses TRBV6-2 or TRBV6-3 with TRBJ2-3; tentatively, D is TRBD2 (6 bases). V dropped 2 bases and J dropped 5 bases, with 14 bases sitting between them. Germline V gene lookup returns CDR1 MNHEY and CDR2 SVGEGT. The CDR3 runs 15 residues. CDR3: CASSYTDSGLDTQYF. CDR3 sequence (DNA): TGTGCCAGCAGTTACACCGATTCGGGACTAGATACGCAGTATTTT.

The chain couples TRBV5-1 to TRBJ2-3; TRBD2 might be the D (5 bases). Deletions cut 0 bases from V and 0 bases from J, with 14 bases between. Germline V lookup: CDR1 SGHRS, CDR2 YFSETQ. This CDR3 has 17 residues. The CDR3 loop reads CASSLGFSGSSTDTQYF. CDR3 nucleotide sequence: TGCGCCAGCAGCTTGGGTTTCAGCGGTTCTAGCACAGATACGCAGTATTTT.

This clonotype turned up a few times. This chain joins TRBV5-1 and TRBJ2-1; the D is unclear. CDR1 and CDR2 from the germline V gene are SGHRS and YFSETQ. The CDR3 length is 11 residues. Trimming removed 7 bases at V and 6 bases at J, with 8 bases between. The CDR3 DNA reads TGCGCCAGCCGGTGGTCCAATGAGCAGTTCTTC. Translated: CASRWSNEQFF. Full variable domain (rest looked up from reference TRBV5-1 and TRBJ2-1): KAGVTQTPRYLIKTRGQQVTLSCSPISGHRSVSWYQQTPGQGLQFLFEYFSETQRNKGNFPGRFSGRQFSNSRSEMNVSTLELGDSALYLCASRWSNEQFFGPGTRLTVL.